This T cell receptor (beta chain) originates from a study of T cell responses to AZD1222 COVID-19 vaccine. Comment on this clone: Its specificity is not known.

CDR1 is MNHEY, CDR2 SVGAGI, per germline. Between the trimmed V and J ends, which lost 3 bases and 1 base, there was a span of 7 bases. The CDR3 totals 13 residues. The protocol was immunoSEQ multiplex PCR, while the TCRdb copy is restricted to in-frame clones and leaves out a portion. Seen here are some 100,000 clones, about nine tenths observed once, and the top ten hold over 1.5%. Findings of the study overall: Baseline antibody screening turned up just six or seven seropositive AZD1222 recipients.

The TCR comes from an adult in good health. Sequenced material: peripheral blood, taken on day 0 of AZD1222 vaccination. The J gene is TRBJ2-7, the V gene TRBV6-5; maybe TRBD2 (5 bases). CDR3 in DNA: TGTGCCAGCAGTTATACGGGATCCTACGAGCAGTACTTC. Residues: CASSYTGSYEQYF.